This T cell receptor (beta chain) was sequenced in a study of radiation and T cells in renal cell carcinoma. TCRdb keeps only in-frame clones here, not all; method: immunoSEQ multiplex PCR. The profile shows 150,000 or so clones, roughly nine tenths of them singletons. Noted time point: baseline pretreatment blood. Treatment: 15 Gy SBRT to primary tumor, nephrectomy 4 weeks later. The sequence came from a woman in her sixties or seventies with renal cell carcinoma. Sequenced here: blood, sampled from a patient whose treatment included radiotherapy and nephrectomy.

CDR3 protein: CASSRGGYEQYF. CDR3 coding DNA: TGTGCCAGCAGCCGTGGGGGCTACGAGCAGTACTTC. The chain joins TRBV7-2 to TRBJ2-7; D might be TRBD1 or TRBD2, each matching 5 bases. The CDR3 consists of 12 residues. With 5 bases removed from V and 3 bases from J, the gap between germline ends came to 8 bases. Germline CDR1 is SGHTA and CDR2 is FQGNSA.